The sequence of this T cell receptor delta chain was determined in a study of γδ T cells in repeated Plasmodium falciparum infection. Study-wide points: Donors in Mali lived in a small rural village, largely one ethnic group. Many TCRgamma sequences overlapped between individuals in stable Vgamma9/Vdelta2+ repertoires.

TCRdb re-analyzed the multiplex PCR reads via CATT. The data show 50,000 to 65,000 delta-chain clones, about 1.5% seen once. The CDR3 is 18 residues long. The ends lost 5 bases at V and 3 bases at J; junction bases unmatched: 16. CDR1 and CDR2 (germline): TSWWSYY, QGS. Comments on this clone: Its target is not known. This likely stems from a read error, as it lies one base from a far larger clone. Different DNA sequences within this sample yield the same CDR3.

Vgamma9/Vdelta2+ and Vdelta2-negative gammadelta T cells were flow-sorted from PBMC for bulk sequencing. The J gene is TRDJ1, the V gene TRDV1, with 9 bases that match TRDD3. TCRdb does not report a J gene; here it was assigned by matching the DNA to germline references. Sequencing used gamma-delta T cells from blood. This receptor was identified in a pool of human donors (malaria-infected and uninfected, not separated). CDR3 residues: CALGKRSPWGIPADKLIF. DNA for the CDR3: TGTGCTCTTGGGAAGCGGAGCCCCTGGGGGATCCCAGCCGATAAACTCATCTTT.